The 3 T cell receptor beta chains below come from one sample, sequenced in a study of monozygotic twins with cystic fibrosis. This table comes from immunoSEQ multiplex PCR, and its TCRdb copy is limited to in-frame clones, with some not included. The sample has 30,000 to 40,000 clones, 90% to 98% seen once; the top ten hold 0.15% to 0.2%. Sequenced sample: blood. These receptors were taken from a girl under 10 years old with cystic fibrosis.

The V and J genes are TRBV20-1 and TRBJ1-2; the D is unclear. This CDR3 has 11 amino acids. V was trimmed by 4 bases and J by 4 bases, leaving 7 bases between them. CDR1 is DFQATT, CDR2 SNEGSKA, per germline (reference sequence). In nucleotides, the CDR3 is TGCAGTGCTAAGTACAGCTATGGCTACACCTTC. Amino acids: CSAKYSYGYTF.

The rearrangement links TRBV4-1 to TRBJ1-2, with D perhaps TRBD1 (6 bases). Germline V gene data show CDR1 as MGHRA and CDR2 as YSYEKL. V was trimmed by 2 bases and J by 8 bases, leaving 12 bases between them. CDR3 length: 13 residues. CDR3 bases: TGCGCCAGCAGCCAATACAGGGATGGAGGCTACACCTTC. Translating gives CASSQYRDGGYTF.

The chain carries TRBV5-1 and TRBJ2-2; TRBD2 matches 14 bases. J lost 4 bases, V lost 4 bases, and 6 bases had no gene match. Germline loops: CDR1 SGHRS, CDR2 YFSETQ. The length of the CDR3 is 17 residues. In DNA, the CDR3 is TGCGCCAGCAGCCCGGGACTAGCGGGAGTCCCCACCGGGGAGCTGTTTTTT. Translation: CASSPGLAGVPTGELFF.